A single T cell receptor (beta chain) is shown here with its context. This specimen belongs to a study of OX40 agonist ivuxolimab in advanced cancers. Autoimmune disease history or systemic immunosuppression led to patients being barred. Germline loops: CDR1 SGHDT, CDR2 YYEEEE. The CDR3 consists of 16 residues. V was clipped by 4 bases and J by 3 bases; unmatched bases: 11. Generated by immunoSEQ multiplex PCR, the TCRdb table keeps only in-frame clones and is missing some. This sample yields just under 65,000 clones, of which approximately 85% are seen a single time; 9.8% belongs to the top ten. The material sequenced was CD4+ or CD8+ T cells sorted from blood, taken in a trial of the OX40 agonist ivuxolimab. V gene TRBV5-6 combines with J gene TRBJ2-7, with TRBD1 matching over 9 bases. The clonotype comes from an adult with an advanced solid tumor such as melanoma, head and neck, liver or kidney cancer. The CDR3 loop reads CASSPGPGQGGYEQYF. The CDR3 DNA is TGTGCCAGCAGCCCCGGGCCGGGACAGGGAGGCTACGAGCAGTACTTC.